This is a list of T cell receptor beta chains from one sample in a study of immune heterogeneity within non-small cell lung tumors. TCRdb called the multiplex PCR reads again in MiXCR, with one record for every CDR3 protein. The data show more than 14,000 distinct CDR3 sequences, roughly 29% seen once. The specimen sequenced was lung tumor tissue. The receptors stem from a man aged 35 to 55 with non-small cell lung cancer. CDR3s include the opening cysteine and the closing phenylalanine or tryptophan. The D gene is left open where the match is weak. Not all rows give a size; the values are once, few, many and, for expanded clones, a class.

>TRBV20-1|.|.|TRBJ1-2
CSARNLEEYSYGYTF
TGCAGTGCTAGAAATCTCGAGGAGTATTCGTATGGCTACACCTTC
>TRBV12-3/TRBV12-4|many|.|TRBJ2-1
CASSLGEDNEQFF
TGTGCCAGCAGTTTAGGAGAGGACAATGAGCAGTTCTTC
>TRBV11-2|many|.|TRBJ2-7
CASSQPLEGPQREYEQYF
TGTGCCAGCAGCCAACCTCTAGAGGGACCCCAGAGGGAATACGAGCAGTACTTC
>TRBV7-2|.|TRBD2|TRBJ2-7
CASSLSGTTSSYEQYF
TGTGCCAGCAGCTTATCCGGGACTACCAGCTCCTACGAGCAGTACTTC
>TRBV29-1|.|.|TRBJ2-5
CSVELLQGRLETQYF
TGCAGCGTTGAACTTCTACAGGGACGCCTAGAGACCCAGTACTTC
>TRBV6-1|many|TRBD1|TRBJ1-5
CASSDGIGQGASQPQHF
TGTGCCAGCAGTGACGGGATCGGGCAGGGGGCAAGCCAGCCCCAGCATTTT
>TRBV5-1|few|.|TRBJ2-1
CASSRRASEDNEQFF
TGCGCCAGCAGCCGCCGGGCTAGCGAGGACAATGAGCAGTTCTTC
>TRBV6-2/TRBV6-3|medium-sized|TRBD1|TRBJ1-2
CASSSGTVIDGYTF
TGTGCCAGCAGTTCCGGGACAGTCATCGATGGCTACACCTTC
>TRBV27|many|TRBD1|TRBJ1-1
CASSQRGVRGLTEAFF
TGTGCCAGCAGTCAACGGGGGGTCAGGGGGCTAACTGAAGCTTTCTTT
>TRBV27|medium-sized|.|TRBJ2-2
CASSGLFGGELFF
TGTGCCAGCAGCGGACTTTTTGGCGGGGAGCTGTTTTTT
>TRBV13|medium-sized|.|TRBJ1-1
CASRRTAMNTEAFF
TGTGCCAGCAGACGGACGGCGATGAACACTGAAGCTTTCTTT
>TRBV6-2/TRBV6-3|medium-sized|.|TRBJ1-2
CASSSPRGGNYGYTF
TGTGCCAGCAGTTCTCCCCGGGGAGGGAACTATGGCTACACCTTC
>TRBV3-1|.|TRBD2|TRBJ2-1
CASGGRASYNEQFF
TGTGCCAGCGGCGGGAGGGCCTCCTACAATGAGCAGTTCTTC
>TRBV6-1|medium-sized|.|TRBJ1-3
CASFSRRQANPDGGNTIYF
TGTGCCAGTTTTTCGCGTCGGCAGGCGAACCCCGATGGGGGAAACACCATATATTTT
>TRBV11-2|few|.|TRBJ1-1
CASSLAGVGTEAFF
TGTGCCAGCAGCTTAGCAGGGGTCGGGACTGAAGCTTTCTTT
>TRBV20-1|few|.|TRBJ2-1
CSAEAFDNEQFF
TGCAGTGCGGAGGCCTTCGACAATGAGCAGTTCTTC
>TRBV14|many|.|TRBJ1-1
CASNRQVNTEAFF
TGTGCCAGCAATCGACAGGTCAACACTGAAGCTTTCTTT
>TRBV19|medium-sized|TRBD2|TRBJ2-1
CASSSSGRRTNEQFF
TGTGCCAGTAGTTCTAGCGGGAGAAGGACAAATGAGCAGTTCTTC
>TRBV18|few|TRBD1|TRBJ1-5
CASSTGVQPQHF
TGTGCCAGCTCCACAGGGGTGCAGCCCCAGCATTTT
>TRBV7-9|few|.|TRBJ2-3
CASSLGGSRTDTQYF
TGTGCCAGCAGCTTAGGGGGCTCGCGCACAGATACGCAGTATTTT
>TRBV4-1|.|TRBD1|TRBJ1-1
CASSQERGQGTEAFF
TGCGCCAGCAGCCAAGAAAGGGGACAGGGCACTGAAGCTTTCTTT
>TRBV29-1|many|.|TRBJ1-2
CSAAAVYGYTF
TGCAGCGCCGCGGCGGTCTATGGCTACACCTTC
>TRBV19|few|TRBD1|TRBJ2-2
CASSIQKGAAGELFF
TGTGCCAGTAGTATTCAGAAGGGGGCCGCCGGGGAGCTGTTTTTT
>TRBV3-1|.|.|TRBJ1-4
CASSQDFQKLFF
TGTGCCAGCAGCCAAGATTTCCAAAAACTGTTTTTT
>TRBV3-1|.|.|TRBJ2-5
CASSHQGVRAPTEKKTQYF
TGTGCCAGCAGCCACCAGGGAGTTCGGGCACCCACCGAAAAAAAGACCCAGTACTTC
>TRBV5-1|many|.|TRBJ1-1
CASSLGSSGGGTEAFF
TGCGCCAGCAGCCTGGGCTCGTCCGGGGGGGGAACTGAAGCTTTCTTT
>TRBV5-1|.|.|TRBJ1-1
CASQDSGEAFF
TGCGCCAGCCAGGACTCCGGTGAAGCTTTCTTT
>TRBV19|many|TRBD1|TRBJ1-5
CASTDRADQPQHF
TGTGCCAGTACCGACAGGGCTGATCAGCCCCAGCATTTT
>TRBV3-1|many|TRBD1|TRBJ2-7
CASSPSGTAVYEQYF
TGTGCCAGCAGTCCTTCCGGGACAGCAGTCTACGAGCAGTACTTC
>TRBV24-1|many|.|TRBJ2-3
CATSDLGRSTDTQYF
TGTGCCACCAGTGATTTGGGGCGGAGCACAGATACGCAGTATTTT
>TRBV6-1|few|.|TRBJ1-1
CASRGVTEAFF
TGTGCCAGCAGGGGGGTCACTGAAGCTTTCTTT
>TRBV6-1|.|.|TRBJ1-4
CASGSRGGPNEKLFF
TGTGCCAGCGGGAGCCGGGGCGGGCCTAATGAAAAACTGTTTTTT
>TRBV11-2|few|.|TRBJ1-1
CASSPGQRGTEAFF
TGTGCCAGCAGCCCTGGACAGAGGGGGACTGAAGCTTTCTTT
>TRBV19|few|TRBD1|TRBJ1-1
CASSTRTGVTPNTEAFF
TGTGCCAGTAGTACGAGGACAGGGGTCACCCCGAACACTGAAGCTTTCTTT
>TRBV10-3|.|TRBD2|TRBJ2-1
CAARTNGRNEQFF
TGTGCCGCCAGAACAAACGGGAGGAATGAGCAGTTCTTC
>TRBV9|.|.|TRBJ2-5
CASSVGPASQETQYF
TGTGCCAGCAGCGTAGGTCCGGCTAGCCAAGAGACCCAGTACTTC
>TRBV5-8|many|.|TRBJ1-1
CASSSTWNTEAFF
TGTGCCAGCAGCTCGACATGGAACACTGAAGCTTTCTTT
>TRBV6-5|medium-sized|.|TRBJ1-3
CASSYSVRGGPGNTIYF
TGTGCCAGCAGTTACAGCGTCCGCGGGGGACCTGGAAACACCATATATTTT
>TRBV7-9|many|TRBD1|TRBJ1-3
CASSLEGQAGNTIYF
TGTGCCAGCAGCTTAGAGGGACAGGCTGGAAACACCATATATTTT
>TRBV9|many|.|TRBJ2-7
CASSVGHSYEQYF
TGTGCCAGCAGCGTGGGACACTCTTACGAGCAGTACTTC
>TRBV10-2|many|.|TRBJ1-1
CASLGQKNTEAFF
TGCGCCAGCTTAGGACAGAAGAACACTGAAGCTTTCTTT
>TRBV5-1|.|.|TRBJ1-1
CASSPVMNTEAFF
TGCGCCAGCAGCCCGGTAATGAACACTGAAGCTTTCTTT
>TRBV18|many|TRBD2|TRBJ2-7
CASSQSSGRLSEQYF
TGTGCCAGCTCCCAGAGTAGCGGGAGACTTAGCGAGCAGTACTTC
>TRBV15|medium-sized|.|TRBJ1-1
CATSRENTEAFF
TGTGCCACCAGCAGGGAGAACACTGAAGCTTTCTTT
>TRBV19|.|.|TRBJ2-7
CASSGGDRAYRQYF
TGTGCCAGTAGCGGGGGAGACAGGGCTTACCGGCAGTACTTC
>TRBV7-8|few|.|TRBJ1-5
CASSLAGAGRRNQPQHF
TGTGCCAGCAGCTTAGCTGGGGCAGGGAGGCGCAATCAGCCCCAGCATTTT
>TRBV6-1|many|TRBD1|TRBJ2-4
CASRPLYRGDKNIQYF
TGTGCCAGCAGACCCTTGTACAGGGGGGATAAAAACATTCAGTACTTC
>TRBV4-2|many|.|TRBJ2-7
CASSQEGRLHEQYF
TGTGCCAGCAGCCAAGAAGGCAGGTTACACGAGCAGTACTTC
>TRBV9|.|.|TRBJ2-2
CASSVREYSTGELFF
TGTGCCAGCAGCGTTCGGGAGTACAGCACCGGGGAGCTGTTTTTT